The 7 T cell receptor beta chains below were found in one sample sequenced in a study of T cell repertoires in cytomegalovirus infection. These receptors are not linked to any known antigen. TCRdb called the reads again in MiXCR, with one record for every CDR3 protein. The table includes approximately 1,000,000 distinct CDR3 sequences, around 29% detected once. Here the sequenced sample was cultured CD8+ T cells from PBMCs, taken from culture after CMV antigen stimulation. Receptors originate from a human donor in good health (CMV status not recorded). Some clones in this sample may be carry-over from other donors' samples.

J is TRBJ2-3 and V is TRBV27; TRBD2 might be the D (6 bases). The CDR3 has 14 residues. Germline loops: CDR1 MNHEY, CDR2 SMNVEV (reference sequence). Trimming cost V 1 base and J 5 bases, with 10 bases left between them. The CDR3 DNA follows: TGTGCCAGCAGTTTATGGGGGGTCGGAGATACGCAGTATTTT. This sequence encodes CASSLWGVGDTQYF.

V and J are TRBV28 and TRBJ2-3; tentative D call: TRBD2 (5 bases). Deletions cut 10 bases from V and 0 bases from J, with 14 bases between. The CDR3 has 14 amino acids. Germline V gene data show CDR1 as MDHEN and CDR2 as SYDVKM. The CDR3 region is CATHGIYSTDTQYF. In DNA, the CDR3 is TGTGCCACCCACGGGATATATAGCACAGATACGCAGTATTTT.

V usage is TRBV7-2 and J usage is TRBJ1-4; 9 bases align to TRBD1. J lost 7 bases, V lost 5 bases, and 8 bases had no gene match. CDR3 size: 15 residues. CDR1 and CDR2 (germline): SGHTA, FQGNSA. CDR3 nucleotide sequence: TGTGCCAGCAGCATAAACAGGGGGCTGCGTGAAAAACTGTTTTTT. This sequence encodes CASSINRGLREKLFF.

This clonotype was counted only a few times. This chain joins TRBV27 and TRBJ2-7; the match to TRBD1 covers 7 bases. The CDR3 runs 13 residues. Germline CDR1 is MNHEY and CDR2 is SMNVEV (reference sequence). Losses at the gene ends were 2 bases for V and 6 bases for J; bases not matched to a gene: 4. CDR3 loop: CASSLARDSEQYV. CDR3 DNA: TGTGCCAGCAGTTTAGCTAGGGACAGCGAGCAGTACGTC.

This chain uses TRBV11-2 with TRBJ2-2; the D gene is possibly TRBD2 (7 bases). CDR3 length equals 18 residues. V was trimmed by 0 bases and J by 1 base, leaving 15 bases between them. CDR1 is SGHAT, CDR2 FQNNGV, per germline. The CDR3 nucleotides read TGTGCCAGCAGCTTAGAGATAAAGGGGGGGCGGAACACCGGGGAGCTGTTTTTT. This translates into CASSLEIKGGRNTGELFF.

The genes are TRBV4-2 and TRBJ1-1, with 8 bases matching TRBD1. The ends lost 2 bases at V and 7 bases at J; junction bases unmatched: 9. The CDR3 loop spans 15 amino acids. Looked up from germline, CDR1 is LGHNA and CDR2 is YNFKEQ. The CDR3 DNA follows: TGTGCCAGCAGCCAAACAGGGGGGTTGGACAGTGAAGCTTTCTTT. Its translation is CASSQTGGLDSEAFF.

This clonotype was recorded a few times. This chain links TRBV7-3 with TRBJ1-2; TRBD1 matches 8 bases. The CDR3 totals 15 residues. V was clipped by 5 bases and J by 5 bases; unmatched bases: 10. Germline V CDR1 and CDR2: SGHTA, FQGTGA. CDR3 bases: TGTGCCAGCAGCCCCTTCCCCGGGACAGGTTATGGCTACACCTTC. Amino acid sequence: CASSPFPGTGYGYTF.